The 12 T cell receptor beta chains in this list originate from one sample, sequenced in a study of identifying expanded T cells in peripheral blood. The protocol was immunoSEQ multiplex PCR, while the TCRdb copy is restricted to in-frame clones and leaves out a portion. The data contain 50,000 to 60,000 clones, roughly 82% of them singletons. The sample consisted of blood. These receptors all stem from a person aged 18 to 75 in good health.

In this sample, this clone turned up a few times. This chain's CDR3 is CASSESTGGLSTDTQYF. The CDR3 nucleotides read TGTGCCAGCAGTGAATCCACGGGGGGGCTTAGCACAGATACGCAGTATTTT. J is TRBJ2-3 and V is TRBV2; 8 nucleotides align to TRBD2. This CDR3 comprises 17 residues. V was clipped by 2 bases and J by 0 bases; unmatched bases: 7. The V gene's germline CDR1 is SNHLY and CDR2 FYNNEI.

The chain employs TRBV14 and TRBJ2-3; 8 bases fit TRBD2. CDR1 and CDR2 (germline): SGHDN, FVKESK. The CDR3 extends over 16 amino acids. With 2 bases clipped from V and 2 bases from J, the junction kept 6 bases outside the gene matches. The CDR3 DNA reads TGTGCCAGCAGCCAAAGAGCGGGGGCTTCCACAGATACGCAGTATTTT. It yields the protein CASSQRAGASTDTQYF.

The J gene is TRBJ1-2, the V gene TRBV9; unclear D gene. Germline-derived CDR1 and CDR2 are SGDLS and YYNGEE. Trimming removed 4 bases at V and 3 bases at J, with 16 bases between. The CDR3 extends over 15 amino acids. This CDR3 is CASSPGGIWDYGYTF. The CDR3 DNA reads TGTGCCAGCAGCCCCGGCGGGATATGGGACTATGGCTACACCTTC.

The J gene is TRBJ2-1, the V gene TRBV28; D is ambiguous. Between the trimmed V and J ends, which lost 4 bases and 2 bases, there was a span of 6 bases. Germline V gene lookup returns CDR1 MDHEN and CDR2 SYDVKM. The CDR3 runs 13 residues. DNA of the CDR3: TGTGCCAGCAGTTCCCCGACCTACAATGAGCAGTTCTTC. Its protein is CASSSPTYNEQFF.

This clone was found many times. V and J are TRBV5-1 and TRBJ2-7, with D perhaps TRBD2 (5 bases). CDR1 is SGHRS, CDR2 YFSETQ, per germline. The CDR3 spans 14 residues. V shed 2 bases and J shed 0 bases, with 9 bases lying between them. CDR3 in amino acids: CASSLGLSSYEQYF. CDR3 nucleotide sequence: TGCGCCAGCAGCTTAGGACTTAGCTCCTACGAGCAGTACTTC.

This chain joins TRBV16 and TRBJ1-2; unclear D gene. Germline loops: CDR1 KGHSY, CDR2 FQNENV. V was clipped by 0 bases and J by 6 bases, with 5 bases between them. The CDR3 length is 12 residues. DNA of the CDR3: TGTGCCAGCAGCCAATCAACTGATGGCTACACCTTC. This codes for CASSQSTDGYTF.

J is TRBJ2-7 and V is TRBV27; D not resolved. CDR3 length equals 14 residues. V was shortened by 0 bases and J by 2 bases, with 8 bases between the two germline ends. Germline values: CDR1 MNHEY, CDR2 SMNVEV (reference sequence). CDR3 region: CASSLSKGTYEQYF. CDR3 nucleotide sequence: TGTGCCAGCAGTTTATCGAAAGGCACCTACGAGCAGTACTTC.

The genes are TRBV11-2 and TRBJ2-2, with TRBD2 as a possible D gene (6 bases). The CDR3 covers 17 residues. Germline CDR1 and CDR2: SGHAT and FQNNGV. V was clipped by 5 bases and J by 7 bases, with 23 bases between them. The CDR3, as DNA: TGTGCCAGCAGCCCGTCTAGGCCGGGGGTCTTCGGCGGGGAGCTGTTTTTT. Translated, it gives CASSPSRPGVFGGELFF.

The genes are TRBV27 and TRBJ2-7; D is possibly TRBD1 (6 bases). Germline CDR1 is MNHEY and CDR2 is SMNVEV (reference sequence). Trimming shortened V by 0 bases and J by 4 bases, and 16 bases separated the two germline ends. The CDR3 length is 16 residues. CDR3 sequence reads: CASSLSSGDVFYEQYF. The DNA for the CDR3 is TGTGCCAGCAGTTTATCATCAGGGGATGTGTTTTACGAGCAGTACTTC.

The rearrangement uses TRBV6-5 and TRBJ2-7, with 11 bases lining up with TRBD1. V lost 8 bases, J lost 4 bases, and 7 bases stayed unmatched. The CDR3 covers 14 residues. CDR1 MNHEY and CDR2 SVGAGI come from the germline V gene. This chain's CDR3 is CASGPGTGGYEQYF. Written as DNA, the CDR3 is TGTGCCAGCGGCCCCGGGACAGGGGGGTACGAGCAGTACTTC.

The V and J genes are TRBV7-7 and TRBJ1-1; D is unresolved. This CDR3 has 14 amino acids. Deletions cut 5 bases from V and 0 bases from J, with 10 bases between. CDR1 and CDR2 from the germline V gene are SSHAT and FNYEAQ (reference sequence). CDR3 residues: CASSPPDLNTEAFF. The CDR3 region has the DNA TGTGCCAGCAGCCCCCCCGACTTGAACACTGAAGCTTTCTTT. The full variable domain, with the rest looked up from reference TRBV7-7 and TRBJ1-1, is GAGVSQSPRYKVTKRGQDVTLRCDPISSHATLYWYQQALGQGPEFLTYFNYEAQPDKSGLPSDRFSAERPEGSISTLTIQRTEQRDSAMYRCASSPPDLNTEAFFGQGTRLTVV.

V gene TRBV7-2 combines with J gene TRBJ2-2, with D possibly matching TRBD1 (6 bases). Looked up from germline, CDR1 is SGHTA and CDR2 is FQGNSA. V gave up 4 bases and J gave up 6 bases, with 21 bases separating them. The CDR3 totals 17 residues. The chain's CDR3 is CASSSHDRKGASGELFF. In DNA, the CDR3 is TGTGCCAGCAGCTCCCACGACAGGAAGGGAGCGTCCGGGGAGCTGTTTTTT.